This T cell receptor beta chain was documented in a study of T cell responses to AZD1222 COVID-19 vaccine. This clone has just one count. Its antigen is unidentified. Sequenced by immunoSEQ multiplex PCR; TCRdb stores in-frame clones only, minus some. Among fewer than 150,000 clones listed, approximately 88% were seen once. Germline CDR1 is KGHDR and CDR2 is SFDVKD. Trimming removed 4 bases from V and 4 bases from J, with 12 bases in between. This CDR3 region has 15 residues. Study-wide points: Increased Spike-specific TCR breadth and depth were observed after two AZD1222 doses.

This material consisted of peripheral blood, taken on day 0 of AZD1222 vaccination. The chain combines TRBV24-1 with TRBJ2-2; no clear D gene. The receptor comes from an adult in good health. This CDR3 is CATSDPGRSTGELFF. CDR3 nucleotide sequence: TGTGCCACCAGTGACCCTGGACGGAGCACCGGGGAGCTGTTTTTT.